This TCR beta chain was sequenced during a study of spatial heterogeneity in lung cancer. The time point: sample taken at primary tumor resection. TCRs were sequenced from unsorted whole RNA of tumor, nontumor lung or PBMC. In this sample, this clonotype turned up a few times. The CDR3 contains 13 residues. Germline values: CDR1 SEHNR, CDR2 FQNEAQ (reference sequence). V was shortened by 2 bases and J by 3 bases, with 8 bases between the two germline ends. Unique molecular identifiers, one per molecule, were present on every TCR cDNA molecule. MiXCR, applied by TCRdb to the 5' RACE reads, yields one record per CDR3 protein. The sample includes about 85,000 distinct CDR3 sequences, 15% to 25% of them seen just once.

The chain combines TRBV7-9 with TRBJ2-7; no clear D gene. The sample was PBMCs, taken at surgery. This sequence was found in a male donor with early-stage non-small cell lung cancer. The CDR3 nucleotides are TGTGCCAGCAGCTTACGGCAGTTCTACGAGCAGTACTTC. It specifies CASSLRQFYEQYF.